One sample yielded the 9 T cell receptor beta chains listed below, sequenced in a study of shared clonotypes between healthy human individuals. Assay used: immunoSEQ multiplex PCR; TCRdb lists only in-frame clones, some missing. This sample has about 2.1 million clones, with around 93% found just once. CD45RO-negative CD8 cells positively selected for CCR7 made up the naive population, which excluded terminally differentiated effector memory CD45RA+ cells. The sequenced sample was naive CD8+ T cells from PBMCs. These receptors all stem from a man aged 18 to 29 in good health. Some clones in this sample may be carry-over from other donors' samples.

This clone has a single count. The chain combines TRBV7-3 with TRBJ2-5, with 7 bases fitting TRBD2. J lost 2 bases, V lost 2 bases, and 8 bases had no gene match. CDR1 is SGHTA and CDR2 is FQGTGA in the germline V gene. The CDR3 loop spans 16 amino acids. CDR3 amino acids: CASSLPWDYLQETQYF. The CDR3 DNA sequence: TGTGCCAGCAGCTTACCCTGGGACTACCTACAAGAGACCCAGTACTTC.

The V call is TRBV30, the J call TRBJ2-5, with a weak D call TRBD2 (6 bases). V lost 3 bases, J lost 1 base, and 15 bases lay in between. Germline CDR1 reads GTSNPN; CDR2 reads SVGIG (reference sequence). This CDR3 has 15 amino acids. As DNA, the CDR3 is TGTGCCTGGAGCCCAGGAGGGAGGCTCCAAGAGACCCAGTACTTC. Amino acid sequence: CAWSPGGRLQETQYF.

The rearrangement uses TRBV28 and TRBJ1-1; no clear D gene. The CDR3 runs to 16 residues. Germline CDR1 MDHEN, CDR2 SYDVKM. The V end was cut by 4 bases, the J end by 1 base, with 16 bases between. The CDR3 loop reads CASSSSRGESNTEAFF. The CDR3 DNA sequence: TGTGCCAGCAGTTCCTCCCGTGGGGAGTCGAACACTGAAGCTTTCTTT.

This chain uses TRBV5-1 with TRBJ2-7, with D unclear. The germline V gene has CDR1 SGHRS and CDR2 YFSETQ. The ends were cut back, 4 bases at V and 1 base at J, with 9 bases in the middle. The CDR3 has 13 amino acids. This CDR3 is CASSAGSSYEQYF. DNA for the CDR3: TGCGCCAGCAGCGCCGGCAGTTCCTACGAGCAGTACTTC.

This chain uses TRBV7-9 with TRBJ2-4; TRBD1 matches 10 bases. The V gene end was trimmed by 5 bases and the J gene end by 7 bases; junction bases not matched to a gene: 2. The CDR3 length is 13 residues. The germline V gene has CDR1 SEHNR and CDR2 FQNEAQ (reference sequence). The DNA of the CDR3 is TGTGCCAGCAGCGAGGACAGGGGGAACATTCAGTACTTC. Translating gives CASSEDRGNIQYF.

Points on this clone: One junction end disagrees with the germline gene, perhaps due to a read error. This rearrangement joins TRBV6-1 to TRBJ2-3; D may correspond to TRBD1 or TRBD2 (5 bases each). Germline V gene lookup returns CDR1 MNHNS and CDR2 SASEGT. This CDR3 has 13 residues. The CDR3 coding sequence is TGCGCCAGCAGTGGGGGATACACAGATACGCAGTATTTT. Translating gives CASSGGYTDTQYF.

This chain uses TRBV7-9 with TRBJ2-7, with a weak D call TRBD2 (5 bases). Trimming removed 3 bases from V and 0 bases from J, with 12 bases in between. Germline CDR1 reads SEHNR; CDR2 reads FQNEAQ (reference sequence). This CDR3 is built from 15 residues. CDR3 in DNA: TGTGCCAGCAGCTTCGGGGAATCTTTCTCCTACGAGCAGTACTTC. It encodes CASSFGESFSYEQYF. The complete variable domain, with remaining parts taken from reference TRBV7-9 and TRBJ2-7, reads DTGVSQNPRHKITKRGQNVTFRCDPISEHNRLYWYRQTLGQGPEFLTYFQNEAQLEKSRLLSDRFSAERPKGSFSTLEIQRTEQGDSAMYLCASSFGESFSYEQYFGPGTRLTVT.

The CDR3 sequence: CASSPHVRPGAETQYF. Written as DNA, the CDR3 is TGTGCCAGCAGCCCACATGTGAGGCCGGGGGCTGAGACCCAGTACTTC. J is TRBJ2-5 and V is TRBV13; D may correspond to TRBD1 or TRBD2 (6 bases each). Germline V lookup: CDR1 PRHDT, CDR2 FYEKMQ (reference sequence). The germline V and J ends were trimmed by 5 bases and 5 bases, with 21 bases remaining between them. The CDR3 has 16 amino acids.

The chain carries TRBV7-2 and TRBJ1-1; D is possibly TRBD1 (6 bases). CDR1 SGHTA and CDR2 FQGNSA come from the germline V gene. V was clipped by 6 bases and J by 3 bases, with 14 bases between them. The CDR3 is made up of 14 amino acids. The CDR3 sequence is CASSQEEGDTEAFF. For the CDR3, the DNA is TGTGCCAGCAGTCAGGAGGAGGGGGACACTGAAGCTTTCTTT.